This is a list of T cell receptor beta chains from one sample in a study of identical twins. MiXCR was run by TCRdb on the 5' RACE reads, yielding one entry per CDR3 protein. The sample consists of about 240,000 distinct CDR3 sequences, roughly 13% of them appearing once. The same data also contributed to another study, on yellow fever vaccine responses in identical twins.

Specimen: memory (CD45RO+) T cells sorted from blood. Every receptor here comes from a woman younger than 30 in good health. Each CDR3 is given with its conserved first and last residue. Fields, in order: V gene, clone size, J gene, D gene, CDR3 protein, CDR3 DNA. A D gene is named only where the DNA matches it firmly. Clone size appears in some rows only: once, few, many, or a class for an expanded clone.

TRBV20-1,.,TRBJ2-3,.,CSATNLPSEDTQYF,TGCAGTGCCACCAATCTGCCTAGTGAAGATACGCAGTATTTT
TRBV30,many,TRBJ2-1,.,CAWSARRAEQFF,TGTGCCTGGAGTGCCCGACGGGCTGAGCAGTTCTTC
TRBV5-1,many,TRBJ2-3,.,CASSSQPGAGDTQYF,TGCGCCAGCAGCTCACAGCCGGGGGCAGGAGATACGCAGTATTTT
TRBV24-1,few,TRBJ2-5,.,CATSDRTFAGLQETQYF,TGTGCCACCAGTGATCGCACATTCGCGGGGCTACAAGAGACCCAGTACTTC
TRBV5-1,.,TRBJ2-2,TRBD1,CASSRGQGGGELFF,TGCGCCAGCAGCCGGGGACAGGGAGGCGGGGAGCTGTTTTTT
TRBV7-3,many,TRBJ2-2,.,CASSLQGGSGELFF,TGTGCCAGCAGCTTACAGGGTGGTTCCGGGGAGCTGTTTTTT
TRBV28,.,TRBJ2-1,.,CASSSDLSSYNEQFF,TGTGCCAGCAGTTCGGACTTAAGCTCCTACAATGAGCAGTTCTTC
TRBV7-9,few,TRBJ2-1,TRBD2,CASSSGLARGNEQFF,TGTGCCAGCAGCTCCGGACTAGCCCGAGGGAATGAGCAGTTCTTC
TRBV3-1,.,TRBJ2-3,TRBD2,CASSPNPGLAGDTQYF,TGTGCCAGCAGCCCCAATCCGGGACTAGCCGGGGATACGCAGTATTTT
TRBV7-2,many,TRBJ2-7,.,CASSLGQARSEQYF,TGTGCCAGCAGCTTAGGCCAAGCAAGAAGCGAGCAGTACTTC
TRBV28,.,TRBJ2-7,.,CASSLSRDSYYEQYF,TGTGCCAGCAGTTTATCCCGGGACTCATACTACGAGCAGTACTTC
TRBV29-1,few,TRBJ2-7,TRBD2,CSVAGLAGTSSSYEQYF,TGCAGCGTTGCTGGACTAGCGGGGACCTCTAGCTCCTACGAGCAGTACTTC
TRBV7-8,few,TRBJ2-2,.,CASSLADGAGELFF,TGTGCCAGCAGCTTAGCGGACGGGGCCGGGGAGCTGTTTTTT
TRBV4-2,few,TRBJ2-5,.,CASSQRVSQETQYF,TGTGCCAGCAGCCAACGGGTTTCCCAAGAGACCCAGTACTTC
TRBV6-6,.,TRBJ2-3,.,CASSPEGATQYF,TGTGCCAGCAGTCCGGAAGGGGCTACGCAGTATTTT
TRBV5-1,many,TRBJ2-1,.,CASSLGGPGGNEQFF,TGCGCCAGCAGCTTGGGGGGCCCTGGGGGCAATGAGCAGTTCTTC
TRBV7-8,many,TRBJ1-1,.,CASSRQVMNTEAFF,TGTGCCAGCAGCCGACAGGTCATGAACACTGAAGCTTTCTTT
TRBV4-2,.,TRBJ2-7,.,CASSQRLAYEQYF,TGTGCCAGCAGCCAACGCCTAGCCTACGAGCAGTACTTC
TRBV10-3,.,TRBJ2-3,TRBD1,CAIRPGQGYTDTQYF,TGTGCCATCAGACCGGGACAGGGATACACAGATACGCAGTATTTT
TRBV13,few,TRBJ1-5,.,CASSRRGGRAQPQHF,TGTGCCAGCAGCCGGCGGGGGGGCAGGGCTCAGCCCCAGCATTTT
TRBV5-1,few,TRBJ2-5,TRBD1,CASSSRGILETQYF,TGCGCCAGCAGCTCCAGGGGGATACTAGAGACCCAGTACTTC
TRBV20-1,few,TRBJ2-1,.,CSARLAGLDNNEQFF,TGCAGTGCTAGACTCGCCGGACTCGATAACAATGAGCAGTTCTTC
TRBV20-1,few,TRBJ2-3,.,CSASGTSRADTQYF,TGCAGTGCTAGCGGGACCTCCCGCGCAGATACGCAGTATTTT
TRBV7-2,.,TRBJ2-2,.,CASSPWQGELFF,TGTGCCAGCAGCCCGTGGCAGGGGGAGCTGTTTTTT
TRBV7-9,.,TRBJ1-5,.,CASSLGIREEGQPQHF,TGTGCCAGCAGCTTAGGGATCAGGGAGGAGGGTCAGCCCCAGCATTTT
TRBV6-2/TRBV6-3,.,TRBJ2-5,.,CASSYSTLASQYF,TGTGCCAGCAGTTACTCGACCCTAGCGTCCCAGTACTTC
TRBV7-2,few,TRBJ1-2,TRBD1,CASNGDRAYGYTF,TGTGCCAGCAACGGAGACAGGGCGTATGGCTACACCTTC
TRBV30,few,TRBJ2-7,.,CAWSVDGIGEQYF,TGTGCCTGGAGTGTGGATGGGATTGGCGAGCAGTACTTC
TRBV27,.,TRBJ2-2,TRBD2,CASRFRTSGRGGELFF,TGTGCCAGCAGATTCCGGACTAGCGGGAGGGGCGGGGAGCTGTTTTTT
TRBV7-2,few,TRBJ2-7,.,CASSLRHQNYEQYF,TGTGCCAGCAGCTTACGACACCAGAATTACGAGCAGTACTTC
TRBV5-1,few,TRBJ2-3,.,CASSLDGNPTDTQYF,TGCGCCAGCAGCTTGGATGGGAATCCCACAGATACGCAGTATTTT
TRBV20-1,few,TRBJ2-3,TRBD1,CSARDRDRGNTDTQYF,TGCAGTGCTAGAGATCGGGACAGGGGGAACACAGATACGCAGTATTTT
TRBV5-6,few,TRBJ2-7,.,CASSLMVSYEQYF,TGTGCCAGCAGCTTGATGGTCTCCTACGAGCAGTACTTC
TRBV6-4,many,TRBJ2-3,.,CASSADGITDTQYF,TGTGCCAGCAGTGCGGACGGAATCACAGATACGCAGTATTTT
TRBV29-1,many,TRBJ2-2,.,CSVVTDGQNTGELFF,TGCAGCGTTGTAACTGATGGGCAGAACACCGGGGAGCTGTTTTTT
TRBV12-3/TRBV12-4,many,TRBJ1-5,.,CASSLAGKGQPQHF,TGTGCCAGCAGTTTAGCGGGAAAGGGTCAGCCCCAGCATTTT
TRBV7-8,.,TRBJ2-3,TRBD2,CASSLARLAGVTDTQYF,TGTGCCAGCAGCTTAGCGCGGCTAGCGGGGGTCACAGATACGCAGTATTTT
TRBV10-2,.,TRBJ2-5,TRBD2,CASSRSGRAEETQYF,TGCGCGAGCAGTAGGAGCGGGAGGGCCGAAGAGACCCAGTACTTC
TRBV28,few,TRBJ2-5,.,CASSLGGSLYF,TGTGCCAGCAGTTTAGGCGGCAGTCTGTACTTC